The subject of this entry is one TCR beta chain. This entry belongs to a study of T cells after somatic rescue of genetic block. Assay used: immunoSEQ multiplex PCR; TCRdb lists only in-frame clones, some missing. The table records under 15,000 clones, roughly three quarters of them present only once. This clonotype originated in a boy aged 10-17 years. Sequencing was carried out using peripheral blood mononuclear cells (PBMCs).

Here the CDR3 reads CASSWTSDYGYTF. CDR3 sequence (DNA): TGCGCCAGCAGCTGGACATCGGACTATGGCTACACCTTC. The gene calls are TRBV5-1 and TRBJ1-2, with D possibly TRBD1 on 5 matching bases. The ends were cut back, 3 bases at V and 3 bases at J, with 9 bases in the middle. Looked up from germline, CDR1 is SGHRS and CDR2 is YFSETQ. The CDR3 is 13 residues long. Drawing the rest from reference TRBV5-1 and TRBJ1-2, the complete variable domain is KAGVTQTPRYLIKTRGQQVTLSCSPISGHRSVSWYQQTPGQGLQFLFEYFSETQRNKGNFPGRFSGRQFSNSRSEMNVSTLELGDSALYLCASSWTSDYGYTFGSGTRLTVV.